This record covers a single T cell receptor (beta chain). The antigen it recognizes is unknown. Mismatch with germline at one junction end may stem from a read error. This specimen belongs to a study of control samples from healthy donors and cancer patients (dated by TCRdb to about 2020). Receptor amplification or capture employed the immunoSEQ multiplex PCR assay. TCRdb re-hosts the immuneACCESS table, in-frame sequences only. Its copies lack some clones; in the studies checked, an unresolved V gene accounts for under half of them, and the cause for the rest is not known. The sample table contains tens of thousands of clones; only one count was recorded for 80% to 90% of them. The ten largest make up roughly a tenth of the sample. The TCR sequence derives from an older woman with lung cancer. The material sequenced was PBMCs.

The CDR3 region reads CVSSLWGSGNEQFF. The sequence in DNA is TGTGTCAGCAGCTTGTGGGGGAGTGGCAATGAGCAGTTCTTC. This chain joins TRBV5-6 to TRBJ2-1; the D gene assignment is perhaps TRBD1 or TRBD2, with each matching 5 bases. CDR1 and CDR2 (SGHDT, YYEEEE) derive from the germline V gene. The CDR3 holds 14 amino acids from the cysteine to the phenylalanine. The kept DNA is CDR3 alone, 42 bases in frame from the first base.